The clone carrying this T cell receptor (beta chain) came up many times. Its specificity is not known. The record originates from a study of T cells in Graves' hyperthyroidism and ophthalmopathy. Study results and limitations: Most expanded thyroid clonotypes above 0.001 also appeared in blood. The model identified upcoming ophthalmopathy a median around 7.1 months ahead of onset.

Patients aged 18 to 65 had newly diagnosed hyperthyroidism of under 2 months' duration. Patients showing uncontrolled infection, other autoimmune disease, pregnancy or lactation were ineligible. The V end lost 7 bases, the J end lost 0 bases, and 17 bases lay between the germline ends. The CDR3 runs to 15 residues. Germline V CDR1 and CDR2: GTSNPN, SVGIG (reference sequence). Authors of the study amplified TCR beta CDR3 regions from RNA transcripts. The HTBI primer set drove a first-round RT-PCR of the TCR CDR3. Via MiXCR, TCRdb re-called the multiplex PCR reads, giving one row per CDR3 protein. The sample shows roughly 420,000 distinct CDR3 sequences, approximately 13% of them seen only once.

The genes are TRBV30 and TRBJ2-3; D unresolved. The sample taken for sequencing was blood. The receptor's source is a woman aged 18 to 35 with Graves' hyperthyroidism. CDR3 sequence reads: CAFNLGRTSTDTQYF. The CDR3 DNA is TGTGCCTTCAACCTAGGTCGGACGAGCACAGATACGCAGTATTTT.